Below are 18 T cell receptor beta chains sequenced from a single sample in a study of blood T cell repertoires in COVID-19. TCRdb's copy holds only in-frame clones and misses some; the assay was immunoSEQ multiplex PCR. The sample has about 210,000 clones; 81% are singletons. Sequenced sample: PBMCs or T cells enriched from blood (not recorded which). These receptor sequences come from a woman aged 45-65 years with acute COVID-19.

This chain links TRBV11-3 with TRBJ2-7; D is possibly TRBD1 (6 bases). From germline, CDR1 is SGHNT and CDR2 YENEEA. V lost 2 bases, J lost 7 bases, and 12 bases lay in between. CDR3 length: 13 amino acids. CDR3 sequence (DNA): TGTGCCAGCAGCTTAAGCACAGGGCAAGAGCAGTACTTC. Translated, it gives CASSLSTGQEQYF.

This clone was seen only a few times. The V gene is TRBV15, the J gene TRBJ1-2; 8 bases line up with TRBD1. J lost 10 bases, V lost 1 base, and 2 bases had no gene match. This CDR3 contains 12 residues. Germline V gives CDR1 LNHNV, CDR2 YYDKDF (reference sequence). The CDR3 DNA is TGTGCCACCAGCAGAGCGACAGGGGCCTACACCTTC. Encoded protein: CATSRATGAYTF. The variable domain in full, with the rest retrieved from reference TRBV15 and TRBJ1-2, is DAMVIQNPRYQVTQFGKPVTLSCSQTLNHNVMYWYQQKSSQAPKLLFHYYDKDFNNEADTPDNFQSRRPNTSFCFLDIRSPGLGDTAMYLCATSRATGAYTFGSGTRLTVV.

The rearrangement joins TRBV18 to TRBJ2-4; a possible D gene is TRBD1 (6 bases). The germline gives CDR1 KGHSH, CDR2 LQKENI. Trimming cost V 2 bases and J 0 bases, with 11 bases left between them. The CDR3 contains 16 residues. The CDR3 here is CASSPSQGLAKNIQYF. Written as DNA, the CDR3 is TGTGCCAGCTCACCAAGTCAGGGGTTAGCCAAAAACATTCAGTACTTC.

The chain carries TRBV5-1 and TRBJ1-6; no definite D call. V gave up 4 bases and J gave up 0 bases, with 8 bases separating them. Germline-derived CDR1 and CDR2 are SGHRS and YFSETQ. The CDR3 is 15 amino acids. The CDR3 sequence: CASSLTTSYNSPLHF. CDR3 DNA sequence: TGCGCCAGCAGCCTAACCACCTCCTATAATTCACCCCTCCACTTT.

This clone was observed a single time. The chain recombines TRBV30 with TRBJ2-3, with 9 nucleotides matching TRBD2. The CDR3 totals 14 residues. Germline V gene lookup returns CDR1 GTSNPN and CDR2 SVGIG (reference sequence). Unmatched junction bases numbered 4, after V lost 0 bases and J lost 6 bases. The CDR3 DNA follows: TGTGCCTGGAGTGTGGTAGCGGGAGTGGATACGCAGTATTTT. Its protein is CAWSVVAGVDTQYF.

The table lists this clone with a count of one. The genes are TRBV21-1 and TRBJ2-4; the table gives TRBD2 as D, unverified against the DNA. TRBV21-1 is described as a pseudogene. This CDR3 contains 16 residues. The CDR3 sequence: CASSNRPRLAKNIQYF. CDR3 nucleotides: TGTGCCAGCAGCAATCGCCCGAGACTAGCCAAAAACATTCAGTACTTC.

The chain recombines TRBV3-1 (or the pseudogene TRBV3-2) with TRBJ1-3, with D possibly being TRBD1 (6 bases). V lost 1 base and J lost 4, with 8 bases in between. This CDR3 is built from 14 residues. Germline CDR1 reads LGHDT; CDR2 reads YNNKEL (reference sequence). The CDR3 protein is CASSQGGQGNTIYF. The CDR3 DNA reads TGTGCCAGCAGCCAAGGGGGGCAAGGAAACACCATATATTTT.

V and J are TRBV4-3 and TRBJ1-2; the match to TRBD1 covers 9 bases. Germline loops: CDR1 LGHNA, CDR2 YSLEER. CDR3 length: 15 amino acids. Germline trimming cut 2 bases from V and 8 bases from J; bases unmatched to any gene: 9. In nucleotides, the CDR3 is TGCGCCAGCAGCCAATATGGGACAGGGTGGCTCGGCTACACCTTC. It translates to CASSQYGTGWLGYTF.

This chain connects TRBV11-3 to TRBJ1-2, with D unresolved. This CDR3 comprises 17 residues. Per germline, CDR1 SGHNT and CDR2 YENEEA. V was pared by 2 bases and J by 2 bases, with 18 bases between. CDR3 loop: CASSLNELGRRNYGYTF. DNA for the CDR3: TGTGCCAGCAGCTTAAACGAGTTGGGCAGGAGGAACTATGGCTACACCTTC.

CDR3: CASSLGARGEQFF. DNA of the CDR3: TGTGCCAGCAGCTTAGGAGCAAGAGGTGAGCAGTTCTTC. The V call is TRBV11-2, the J call TRBJ2-1; D ambiguous. This CDR3 is built from 13 residues. Germline V CDR1 and CDR2: SGHAT, FQNNGV. V was cut by 1 base and J by 9 bases, with 10 bases left in between.

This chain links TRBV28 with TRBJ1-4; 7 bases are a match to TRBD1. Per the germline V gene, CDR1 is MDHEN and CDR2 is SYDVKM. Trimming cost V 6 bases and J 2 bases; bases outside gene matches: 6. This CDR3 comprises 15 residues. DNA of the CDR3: TGTGCCAGCAGAAGGGCCAGGGGGACTAATGAAAAACTGTTTTTT. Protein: CASRRARGTNEKLFF.

CDR3 loop: CASGGQGSSGNTIYF. The CDR3, as DNA: TGTGCCAGCGGCGGACAGGGAAGCTCTGGAAACACCATATATTTT. The chain is built from TRBV7-9 and TRBJ1-3; 8 positions match TRBD1. The V gene end was trimmed by 8 bases and the J gene end by 0 bases; junction bases not matched to a gene: 6. CDR1 and CDR2 (germline): SEHNR, FQNEAQ (reference sequence). This CDR3 spans 15 amino acids.

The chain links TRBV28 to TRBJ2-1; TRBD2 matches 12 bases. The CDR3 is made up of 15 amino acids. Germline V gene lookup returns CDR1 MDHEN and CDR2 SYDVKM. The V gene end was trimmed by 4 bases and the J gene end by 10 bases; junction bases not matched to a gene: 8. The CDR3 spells CASSSTSGGPREQFF. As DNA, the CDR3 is TGTGCCAGCAGTTCGACTAGCGGGGGCCCAAGGGAGCAGTTCTTC. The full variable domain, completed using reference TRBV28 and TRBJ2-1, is DVKVTQSSRYLVKRTGEKVFLECVQDMDHENMFWYRQDPGLGLRLIYFSYDVKMKEKGDIPEGYSVSREKKERFSLILESASTNQTSMYLCASSSTSGGPREQFFGPGTRLTVL.

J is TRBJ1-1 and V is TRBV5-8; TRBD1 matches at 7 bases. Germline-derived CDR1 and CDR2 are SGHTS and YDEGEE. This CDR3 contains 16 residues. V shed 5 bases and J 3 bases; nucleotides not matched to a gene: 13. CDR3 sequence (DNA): TGTGCCAGCAGTAAGGGGGCTTTAGAAGGATACACTGAAGCTTTCTTT. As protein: CASSKGALEGYTEAFF.

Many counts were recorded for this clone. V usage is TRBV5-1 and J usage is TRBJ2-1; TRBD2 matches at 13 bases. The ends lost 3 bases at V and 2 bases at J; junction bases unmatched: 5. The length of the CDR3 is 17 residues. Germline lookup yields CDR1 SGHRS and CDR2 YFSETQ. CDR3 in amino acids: CASSSLTSGGPYNEQFF. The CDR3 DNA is TGCGCCAGCAGCTCACTGACTAGCGGGGGGCCCTACAATGAGCAGTTCTTC.

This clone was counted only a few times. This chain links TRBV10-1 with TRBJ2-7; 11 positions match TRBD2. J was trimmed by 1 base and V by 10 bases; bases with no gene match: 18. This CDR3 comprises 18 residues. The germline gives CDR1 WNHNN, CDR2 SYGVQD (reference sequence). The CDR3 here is CATGVRTSGLWDSYEQYF. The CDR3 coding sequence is TGCGCCACCGGGGTAAGGACTAGCGGGTTATGGGATTCCTACGAGCAGTACTTC.

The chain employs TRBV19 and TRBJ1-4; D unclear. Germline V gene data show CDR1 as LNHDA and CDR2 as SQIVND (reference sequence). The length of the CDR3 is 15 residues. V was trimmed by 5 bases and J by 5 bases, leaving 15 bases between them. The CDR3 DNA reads TGTGCCAGTAGTGGCTCCCGGGTCAACAATGAAAAACTGTTTTTT. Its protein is CASSGSRVNNEKLFF.

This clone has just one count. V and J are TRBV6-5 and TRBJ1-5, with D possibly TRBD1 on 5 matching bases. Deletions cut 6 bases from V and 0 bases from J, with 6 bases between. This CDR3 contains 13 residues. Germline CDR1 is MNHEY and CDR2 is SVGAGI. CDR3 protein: CASRTDSNQPQHF. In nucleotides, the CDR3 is TGTGCCAGCAGGACAGATAGCAATCAGCCCCAGCATTTT.